A selection of T cell receptor beta chains follows, all from one sample in a study of T cell repertoires in cytomegalovirus infection. Antigen specificity for these receptors is unknown. Using its own MiXCR run on the reads, TCRdb lists one record per CDR3 protein. The repertoire consists of around 770,000 distinct CDR3 sequences, with 29% occurring once and the leading ten covering roughly 14%. The material sequenced was cultured CD8+ T cells from PBMCs, taken from culture after CMV antigen stimulation. Receptors originate from a human donor in good health (CMV status not recorded). Some clones in this sample may be carry-over from other donors' samples. CDR3s include the opening cysteine and the closing phenylalanine or tryptophan.

>TRBJ1-2|TRBV20-1
CSARDPGLGHGYTF
>TRBJ2-1|TRBV28
CASSPSLGREQFF
>TRBJ2-1|TRBV20-1
CSAWTSGGSYTYNEQFF
>TRBJ2-5|TRBV7-7
CASSLVASVMETQYF
>TRBJ2-1|TRBV3-1
CASSQEGLGGPGNEQFF
>TRBJ2-1|TRBV20-1
CSARPDTSSYNEQFF
>TRBJ2-3|TRBV7-6
CASSSVAGIPSTDTQYF
>TRBJ2-1|TRBV3-1
CASSQGLAEDPYNEQFF
>TRBJ2-1|TRBV20-1
CRGASGGAFDEQFF
>TRBJ2-5|TRBV6-5
CASSYASAETQYF
>TRBJ1-1|TRBV12-3/TRBV12-4
CASSFEGRKYTEAFF
>TRBJ1-1|TRBV7-9
CASSAQQGSEAFF
>TRBJ1-1|TRBV6-6
CASSYTGENTEAFF
>TRBJ2-3|TRBV5-4
CASSPWTSGGATDTQYF
>TRBJ2-1|TRBV7-2
CASSAGLAGKVSEQFF
>TRBJ2-4|TRBV6-2/TRBV6-3
CASTAERNQNIQYF
>TRBJ1-5|TRBV7-6
CASSLGQSVNNQPQHF
>TRBJ2-3|TRBV6-1
CASSPDGGTLSTDTQYF
>TRBJ1-5|TRBV19
CASTLKGNQPQHF
>TRBJ2-2|TRBV6-1
CASSERWDGYTGELFF
>TRBJ1-5|TRBV7-9
CASRDQDQPQHF
>TRBJ1-2|TRBV7-9
CASSLHSF
>TRBJ1-2|TRBV5-4
CASSYITGAGYGYTF
>TRBJ2-4|TRBV7-2
CASSLEGPALAKNIQYF
>TRBJ1-2|TRBV7-2
CASSLPEDSPFGYTF
>TRBJ2-1|TRBV7-9
CASGSYLENEQFF
>TRBJ2-7|TRBV10-3
CAISDHSLKSSNEQYF
>TRBJ2-5|TRBV7-6
CASSSYSTSGIRETQYF
>TRBJ2-5|TRBV6-2/TRBV6-3
CASSYLGTEETQYF
>TRBJ2-3|TRBV7-2
CASSLVPDVLTNPTDTQYF
>TRBJ2-7|TRBV7-8
CASSLVVVGDGTYEQYF
>TRBJ1-5|TRBV7-2
CASSLGWGYPQPQHF
>TRBJ1-2|TRBV11-2
CASSLDGGVYGYTF
>TRBJ1-1|TRBV9
CASSGWDTDTEAFF
>TRBJ1-2|TRBV10-3
CATGTVTNYGYTF
>TRBJ2-5|TRBV27
CASSRAHRGHQETQYF